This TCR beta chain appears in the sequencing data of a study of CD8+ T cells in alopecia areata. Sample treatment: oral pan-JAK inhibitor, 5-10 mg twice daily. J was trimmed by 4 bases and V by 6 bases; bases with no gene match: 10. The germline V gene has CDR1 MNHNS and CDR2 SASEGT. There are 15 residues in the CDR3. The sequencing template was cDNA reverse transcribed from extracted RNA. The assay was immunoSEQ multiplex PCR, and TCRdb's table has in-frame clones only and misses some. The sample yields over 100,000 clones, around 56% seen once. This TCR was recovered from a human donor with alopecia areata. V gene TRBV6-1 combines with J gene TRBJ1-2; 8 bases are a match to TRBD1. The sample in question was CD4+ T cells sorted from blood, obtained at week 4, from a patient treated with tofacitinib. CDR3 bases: TGTGCCAGCAGGTTGGGACAGGTCCTCGGCTATGGCTACACCTTC. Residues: CASRLGQVLGYGYTF.